These 10 T cell receptor beta chains came from one sample sequenced in a study of shared clonotypes between healthy human individuals. Naive CD8 cells were CD45RO-negative, positively selected for CCR7, excluding terminally differentiated effector memory CD45RA+ cells. Method: immunoSEQ multiplex PCR; TCRdb's copy keeps in-frame clones and lacks some. The data show about 680,000 clones, about 90% seen once. Sequencing was done on a sample of naive CD8+ T cells sorted from blood. All receptors derive from a man aged 25 to 40 in good health.

This chain uses TRBV23-1 with TRBJ2-1, with 10 positions matching TRBD1. TRBV23-1 is annotated as an ORF whose role is uncertain. Trimming removed 8 bases from V and 7 bases from J; junction bases left unmatched: 14. This CDR3 region has 16 residues. Written as DNA, the CDR3 is TGCGCCAGCTTTCGACAGGGGGCCAAAGTGGGGAATGAGCAGTTCTTC. It translates to CASFRQGAKVGNEQFF.

The gene calls are TRBV7-9 and TRBJ2-1, with TRBD1 matching 10 bases. CDR3 length equals 15 residues. Losses at the gene ends were 4 bases for V and 8 bases for J; bases not matched to a gene: 8. The germline V gene encodes CDR1 SEHNR and CDR2 FQNEAQ (reference sequence). Written as DNA, the CDR3 is TGTGCCAGCAGCTCCACGGGACAGGGGTGGGATGAGCAGTTCTTC. Amino acid sequence: CASSSTGQGWDEQFF.

Comment on this clone: The same CDR3 can be traced to other DNA sequences in this sample. The CDR3: CASSLVANEQFF. DNA for the CDR3: TGTGCCAGCAGCTTAGTAGCCAATGAGCAGTTCTTC. J is TRBJ2-1 and V is TRBV7-6; D uncertain. The CDR3 loop spans 12 amino acids. Germline CDR1 is SGHVS and CDR2 is FNYEAQ. V shed 1 base and J shed 6 bases, with 4 bases lying between them.

V usage is TRBV29-1 and J usage is TRBJ2-1, with a tentative D call TRBD1 (7 bases). CDR3 length: 18 amino acids. Per the germline V gene, CDR1 is SQVTM and CDR2 is ANQGSEA. V was clipped by 6 bases and J by 0 bases, with 24 bases between them. CDR3 loop: CSVAGGVGLTFSYNEQFF. The CDR3 DNA reads TGCAGCGTCGCAGGGGGTGTTGGACTAACATTCTCCTACAATGAGCAGTTCTTC.

The chain joins TRBV10-2 to TRBJ2-1; possibly TRBD1 for D (6 bases). Per germline, CDR1 WSHSY and CDR2 SAAADI. The CDR3 is 15 amino acids. V lost 6 bases, J lost 2 bases, and 14 bases lay in between. The CDR3 reads CASSPRGGPYNEQFF. CDR3 DNA sequence: TGCGCCAGCAGCCCCAGGGGCGGGCCCTACAATGAGCAGTTCTTC.

The CDR3 DNA reads as TGTGCCAGCAGTGACTGGGGAGCCCACTACGAGCAGTACTTC. As protein: CASSDWGAHYEQYF. The genes are TRBV6-1 and TRBJ2-7; tentatively, D is TRBD2 (5 bases). Per the germline V gene, CDR1 is MNHNS and CDR2 is SASEGT. The CDR3 totals 14 residues. V was clipped by 3 bases and J by 3 bases, with 12 bases between them.

The chain combines TRBV7-8 with TRBJ2-5, with D perhaps TRBD2 (6 bases). Per germline, CDR1 SGHVS and CDR2 FQNEAQ. V lost 1 base, J lost 1 base, and 10 bases lay in between. CDR3 size: 15 residues. The CDR3 region has the DNA TGTGCCAGCAGCTTAGAGGCTAGCGTCCAAGAGACCCAGTACTTC. Translation: CASSLEASVQETQYF.

The chain joins TRBV19 to TRBJ2-1, with 9 bases matching TRBD2. The germline V gene has CDR1 LNHDA and CDR2 SQIVND (reference sequence). J was trimmed by 2 bases and V by 5 bases; bases with no gene match: 13. The CDR3 contains 18 residues. The CDR3 coding sequence is TGTGCCAGTAGTCTCCTTATAGCGGGAGTTTCCACCTACAATGAGCAGTTCTTC. This translates into CASSLLIAGVSTYNEQFF.

This chain connects TRBV10-1 to TRBJ2-7; TRBD2 matches 10 bases. The CDR3 length is 15 residues. Germline V gene lookup returns CDR1 WNHNN and CDR2 SYGVQD (reference sequence). Losses at the gene ends were 5 bases for V and 2 bases for J; bases not matched to a gene: 6. DNA for the CDR3: TGCGCCAGCAGTATATTAGCGGGAGGTCCCTACGAGCAGTACTTC. Translation gives CASSILAGGPYEQYF.

The V call is TRBV25-1, the J call TRBJ2-3, with 7 positions matching TRBD1. The germline V gene has CDR1 MGHDK and CDR2 SYGVNS. This CDR3 is 18 amino acids long. V lost 1 base to trimming and J lost 2 bases; unmatched junction nucleotides: 12. The CDR3 protein is CASSEWMTGYGDTDTQYF. The DNA of the CDR3 is TGTGCCAGCAGTGAATGGATGACAGGGTACGGGGACACAGATACGCAGTATTTT. The variable domain in full, with the rest retrieved from reference TRBV25-1 and TRBJ2-3, is EADIYQTPRYLVIGTGKKITLECSQTMGHDKMYWYQQDPGMELHLIHYSYGVNSTEKGDLSSESTVSRIRTEHFPLTLESARPSHTSQYLCASSEWMTGYGDTDTQYFGPGTRLTVL.